The 7 T cell receptor beta chains given below trace back to one sample, sequenced in a study of glioma-infiltrating T cells after dendritic cell vaccination. Clones were sequenced by immunoSEQ multiplex PCR, and TCRdb holds only the in-frame ones, with some missing. Among around 60,000 clones listed, approximately 86% were seen once. Documented time point: after dendritic cell vaccination, including at tumor progression/relapse. The sample consisted of blood, taken after dendritic cell vaccination. The receptors were sampled from a human donor with glioblastoma.

This clone has a handful of counts. The V and J genes are TRBV5-4 and TRBJ1-1; D may be TRBD1 (5 bases). With 7 bases removed from V and 7 bases from J, the gap between germline ends came to 14 bases. Germline CDR1 reads SGHNT; CDR2 reads YYREEE (reference sequence). The CDR3 is 12 amino acids. CDR3 residues: CASGLGGDEAFF. In nucleotides, the CDR3 is TGTGCCAGCGGCCTTGGGGGGGATGAAGCTTTCTTT.

The chain carries TRBV11-3 and TRBJ1-2; D uncertain. The CDR3 loop spans 14 amino acids. V shed 5 bases and J shed 4 bases, with 14 bases lying between them. Germline values: CDR1 SGHNT, CDR2 YENEEA. This CDR3 is CASSTRTSRYGYTF. The CDR3 nucleotides read TGTGCCAGCAGCACGCGGACTTCCCGCTATGGCTACACCTTC.

The chain carries TRBV7-3 and TRBJ1-1; TRBD1 matches at 7 bases. CDR3 length: 13 residues. Germline V CDR1 and CDR2: SGHTA, FQGTGA. V was pared by 5 bases and J by 2 bases, with 2 bases of the junction left unmatched. CDR3 sequence: CASSGQVNTEAFF. The CDR3 region has the DNA TGTGCCAGCAGCGGACAGGTCAACACTGAAGCTTTCTTT.

This clone has only one observation. The V and J genes are TRBV4-2 and TRBJ2-7; 7 bases are a match to TRBD1. The germline CDR1 and CDR2 sequences are LGHNA and YNFKEQ. The CDR3 totals 14 residues. Trimming took 1 base from V and 5 from J; bases not matched to a gene: 5. The CDR3 DNA reads TGTGCCAGCAGCCAAGCGAGGGGGCCAGACGAGCAGTACTTC. As protein: CASSQARGPDEQYF.

The chain is built from TRBV5-1 and TRBJ2-5, with D possibly TRBD2 on 6 matching bases. The length of the CDR3 is 17 residues. CDR1 is SGHRS, CDR2 YFSETQ, per germline. V lost 0 bases to trimming and J lost 2 bases, with 17 bases between them. The CDR3 nucleotides read TGCGCCAGCAGCTTGGCCGGAACCCGGACTATTCAAGAGACCCAGTACTTC. Protein product: CASSLAGTRTIQETQYF.

This CDR3 is CAISLAGGIGDTQYF. The CDR3 DNA reads TGTGCCATAAGTCTAGCGGGAGGGATAGGGGATACGCAGTATTTT. The J gene is TRBJ2-3, the V gene TRBV5-4; TRBD2 matches 12 bases. The CDR3 contains 15 residues. V lost 9 bases to trimming and J lost 6 bases; unmatched junction nucleotides: 11. Looked up from germline, CDR1 is SGHNT and CDR2 is YYREEE (reference sequence).

V and J are TRBV28 and TRBJ2-7, with D possibly TRBD2 on 8 matching bases. The CDR3 is 15 residues long. Germline loops: CDR1 MDHEN, CDR2 SYDVKM. V lost 3 bases and J 3 bases, leaving 15 bases between the germline ends. The CDR3 bases are TGTGCCAGCAGTTTCGGGAGGGGACAGAACTACGAGCAGTACTTC. It translates to CASSFGRGQNYEQYF.